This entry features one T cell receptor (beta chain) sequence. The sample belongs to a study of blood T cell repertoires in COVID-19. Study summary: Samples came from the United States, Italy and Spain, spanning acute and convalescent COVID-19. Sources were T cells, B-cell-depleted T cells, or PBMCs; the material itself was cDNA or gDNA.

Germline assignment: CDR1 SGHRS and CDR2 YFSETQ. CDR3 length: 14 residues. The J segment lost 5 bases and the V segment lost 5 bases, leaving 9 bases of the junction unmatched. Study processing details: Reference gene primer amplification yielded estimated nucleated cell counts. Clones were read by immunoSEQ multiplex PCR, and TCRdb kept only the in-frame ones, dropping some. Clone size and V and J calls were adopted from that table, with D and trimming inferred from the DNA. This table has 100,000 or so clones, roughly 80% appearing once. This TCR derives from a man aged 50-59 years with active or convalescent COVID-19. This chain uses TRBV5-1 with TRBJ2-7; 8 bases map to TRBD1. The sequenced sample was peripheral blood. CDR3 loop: CASRVDRVGNEQYF. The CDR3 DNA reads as TGCGCCAGCAGGGTGGACAGGGTAGGTAACGAGCAGTACTTC.